The 16 T cell receptor beta chains below all came from one sample that was sequenced in a study of control samples from healthy donors and cancer patients. TCRdb's copy holds only in-frame clones and misses some; the assay was immunoSEQ multiplex PCR. Seen here are roughly 120,000 clones, roughly 88% observed once, and the top ten hold 3.5% to 4%. Sequencing was done on a sample of PBMCs. The receptors shown here come from a woman aged 60-75 years with lung cancer.

This clone came up a few times. The rearrangement links TRBV6-5 to TRBJ2-7; 9 bases align to TRBD1. CDR1 is MNHEY and CDR2 is SVGAGI in the germline V gene. The ends lost 4 bases at V and 5 bases at J; junction bases unmatched: 9. The CDR3 sequence is 15 residues long. The CDR3 spells CASSSAGQGIHEQYF. The CDR3 bases are TGTGCCAGCAGTTCCGCGGGACAGGGTATCCACGAGCAGTACTTC.

The V and J genes are TRBV5-4 and TRBJ2-7; D possibly uses TRBD1 or TRBD2 (5 bases each). The CDR3 totals 17 residues. Trimming left V 3 bases short and J 4 bases short, with 23 bases between. Germline loops: CDR1 SGHNT, CDR2 YYREEE (reference sequence). CDR3 protein: CASSSGRAGTGKYEQYF. Here the CDR3 DNA reads TGTGCCAGCAGCTCAGGCCGTGCAGGGACGGGAAAGTACGAGCAGTACTTC.

V and J are TRBV3-1 (or the pseudogene TRBV3-2) and TRBJ1-1, with 10 bases that match TRBD1. CDR3 length equals 16 residues. Germline CDR1 LGHDT, CDR2 YNNKEL (reference sequence). J was trimmed by 0 bases and V by 1 base; bases with no gene match: 2. The CDR3 DNA sequence: TGTGCCAGCAGCCAAGGACAGGGGGCCCTGAACACTGAAGCTTTCTTT. Translated: CASSQGQGALNTEAFF.

This chain joins TRBV7-9 and TRBJ2-2, with no clear D. This CDR3 spans 13 amino acids. V lost 1 base and J lost 5, with 5 bases in between. Per the germline V gene, CDR1 is SEHNR and CDR2 is FQNEAQ (reference sequence). The CDR3 reads CASSLGGTGELFF. CDR3 bases: TGTGCCAGCAGCTTAGGGGGAACCGGGGAGCTGTTTTTT.

The rearrangement joins TRBV5-5 to TRBJ1-2; perhaps TRBD1 as D (5 bases). Germline V gene data show CDR1 as SGHKS and CDR2 as YYEKEE (reference sequence). CDR3 length: 13 residues. The germline V and J ends were trimmed by 2 bases and 8 bases, with 13 bases remaining between them. CDR3 in DNA: TGTGCCAGCAGCTTTGTGACAGAAGTCGGCTACACCTTC. The encoded protein is CASSFVTEVGYTF.

This sequence joins TRBV30 and TRBJ2-5, with D tentatively TRBD1 (8 bases). Germline CDR1 reads GTSNPN; CDR2 reads SVGIG (reference sequence). The ends were cut back, 6 bases at V and 5 bases at J, with 13 bases in the middle. The CDR3 consists of 12 residues. The chain's CDR3 is CACGQGGETQYF. CDR3 nucleotides: TGTGCCTGTGGACAGGGAGGGGAGACCCAGTACTTC.

This chain joins TRBV2 and TRBJ2-2, with 11 bases aligning to TRBD2. The germline CDR1 and CDR2 sequences are SNHLY and FYNNEI. This CDR3 has 18 residues. J was trimmed by 5 bases and V by 7 bases; bases with no gene match: 15. The CDR3 sequence: CASKGSGGAPLKTGELFF. The DNA of the CDR3 is TGTGCCAGCAAGGGTAGCGGGGGGGCGCCCTTGAAAACCGGGGAGCTGTTTTTT.

The rearrangement links TRBV3-1 (or the pseudogene TRBV3-2) to TRBJ1-2, with a possible D match to TRBD1 (5 bases). CDR3 length: 17 residues. Germline V gene lookup returns CDR1 LGHDT and CDR2 YNNKEL (reference sequence). The V end was cut by 3 bases, the J end by 2 bases, with 19 bases between. This CDR3 reads CASSHPLRGGENYGYTF. CDR3 coding DNA: TGTGCCAGCAGCCACCCCCTCCGAGGAGGGGAAAACTATGGCTACACCTTC.

The rearrangement uses TRBV7-9 and TRBJ1-2, with 11 bases that match TRBD1. Germline V gene sequence: CDR1 SEHNR, CDR2 FQNEAQ (reference sequence). CDR3 length: 15 amino acids. With 5 bases clipped from V and 4 bases from J, the junction kept 6 bases outside the gene matches. The CDR3 protein is CASSQSGTGGYGYTF. The CDR3 DNA sequence: TGTGCCAGCAGCCAAAGTGGGACAGGGGGCTATGGCTACACCTTC. Looking up the rest from reference TRBV7-9 and TRBJ1-2 gives the full variable domain: DTGVSQNPRHKITKRGQNVTFRCDPISEHNRLYWYRQTLGQGPEFLTYFQNEAQLEKSRLLSDRFSAERPKGSFSTLEIQRTEQGDSAMYLCASSQSGTGGYGYTFGSGTRLTVV.

The chain links TRBV29-1 to TRBJ1-1; no firm D call. This CDR3 spans 11 amino acids. Looked up from germline, CDR1 is SQVTM and CDR2 is ANQGSEA. Trimming pared 4 bases from V and 0 bases from J, leaving 3 bases between. The CDR3 sequence: CSVVLNTEAFF. In nucleotides, the CDR3 is TGCAGCGTTGTCCTGAACACTGAAGCTTTCTTT.

The chain has TRBV7-2 and TRBJ2-7, with 9 bases aligning to TRBD1. CDR1 and CDR2 from the germline V gene are SGHTA and FQGNSA. J lost 4 bases, V lost 5 bases, and 6 bases had no gene match. The CDR3 length is 14 residues. CDR3 DNA sequence: TGTGCCAGCAGCCCGGACAGGGGACTGTACGAGCAGTACTTC. Protein: CASSPDRGLYEQYF.

The V gene is TRBV27, the J gene TRBJ2-3; weak D call: TRBD2 (6 bases). With 0 bases removed from V and 2 bases from J, the gap between germline ends came to 9 bases. Germline V CDR1 and CDR2: MNHEY, SMNVEV (reference sequence). This CDR3 has 15 residues. Here the CDR3 reads CASSLSWGVTDTQYF. CDR3 coding DNA: TGTGCCAGCAGTTTATCGTGGGGGGTCACAGATACGCAGTATTTT.

The chain carries TRBV14 and TRBJ1-1; 8 bases align to TRBD1. The J segment lost 6 bases and the V segment lost 4 bases, leaving 10 bases of the junction unmatched. CDR3 length equals 15 residues. Germline assignment: CDR1 SGHDN and CDR2 FVKESK. In DNA form, the CDR3 reads TGTGCCAGCAGCCCACGACCAGGGGGCGCGTCTGAAGCTTTCTTT. Translation: CASSPRPGGASEAFF.

This chain uses TRBV7-2 with TRBJ2-7; D is uncertain. Germline CDR1 is SGHTA and CDR2 is FQGNSA. V lost 5 bases and J 1 base, leaving 9 bases between the germline ends. The CDR3 has 13 residues. CDR3 residues: CASSGSESYEQYF. DNA of the CDR3: TGTGCCAGCAGCGGGTCAGAATCCTACGAGCAGTACTTC.

V is TRBV5-1 and J is TRBJ1-1, with TRBD1 matching over 8 bases. The germline gives CDR1 SGHRS, CDR2 YFSETQ. The CDR3 runs 15 residues. Trimming removed 4 bases from V and 1 base from J; junction bases left unmatched: 6. The CDR3 region is CASSLDRVGNTEAFF. The CDR3 bases are TGCGCCAGCAGCCTGGACAGGGTGGGGAACACTGAAGCTTTCTTT.

The chain uses TRBV28 and TRBJ1-5, with D possibly being TRBD1 (5 bases). The V end lost 6 bases, the J end lost 9 bases, and 18 bases lay between the germline ends. This CDR3 has 14 residues. Germline V gene sequence: CDR1 MDHEN, CDR2 SYDVKM. Written as DNA, the CDR3 is TGTGCCAGCAGGCCCCAAGGGGACCAAGGGCCCCAGCATTTT. This encodes CASRPQGDQGPQHF.